These T cell receptor beta chains were read from a single sample in a study of control samples from healthy donors and cancer patients. Sequencing used immunoSEQ multiplex PCR; TCRdb keeps in-frame clones, though not all of them. The top ten clones hold around a tenth of a sample with almost 85,000 clones, 84% of them seen once. Sequences were obtained from PBMCs. The receptors shown here come from a man aged 55 to 70 with head and neck cancer. CDR3s include the opening cysteine and the closing phenylalanine or tryptophan. The D gene is left open where the match is weak.

d_call v_call cdr3_aa
TRBD1 TRBV4-1 CASSFRTGNTEAFF
NA TRBV3-1/TRBV3-2 CASSQDHLVYNEQFF
NA TRBV5-1 CASSSTTPTYNEQFF
TRBD1 TRBV6-2/TRBV6-3 CASSPSPGQGAREQFF
TRBD1 TRBV5-5 CASSAWDRVAGELFF
NA TRBV11-2 CASSLAAGAQGYGYTF
TRBD2 TRBV27 CASSFRLAGGGHNEQFF
NA TRBV6-5 CASRETEILYNEQFF
TRBD2 TRBV5-4 CASSPTSGSSNEQFF
NA TRBV18 CASSPPTGDREKLFF
NA TRBV2 CASRQSGATEAFF
NA TRBV14 CASSHSRDRAFF
TRBD1 TRBV6-5 CASDRAGNTEAFF
TRBD1 TRBV5-6 CASSGTATNEKLFF
TRBD1 TRBV9 CASSVGQGQSQQYF
TRBD2 TRBV6-1 CASSGLSGGPYNEQFF
NA TRBV7-6 CASSSAMTSFGSPLHF
TRBD1 TRBV18 CASSPGRPGGDSNQPQHF